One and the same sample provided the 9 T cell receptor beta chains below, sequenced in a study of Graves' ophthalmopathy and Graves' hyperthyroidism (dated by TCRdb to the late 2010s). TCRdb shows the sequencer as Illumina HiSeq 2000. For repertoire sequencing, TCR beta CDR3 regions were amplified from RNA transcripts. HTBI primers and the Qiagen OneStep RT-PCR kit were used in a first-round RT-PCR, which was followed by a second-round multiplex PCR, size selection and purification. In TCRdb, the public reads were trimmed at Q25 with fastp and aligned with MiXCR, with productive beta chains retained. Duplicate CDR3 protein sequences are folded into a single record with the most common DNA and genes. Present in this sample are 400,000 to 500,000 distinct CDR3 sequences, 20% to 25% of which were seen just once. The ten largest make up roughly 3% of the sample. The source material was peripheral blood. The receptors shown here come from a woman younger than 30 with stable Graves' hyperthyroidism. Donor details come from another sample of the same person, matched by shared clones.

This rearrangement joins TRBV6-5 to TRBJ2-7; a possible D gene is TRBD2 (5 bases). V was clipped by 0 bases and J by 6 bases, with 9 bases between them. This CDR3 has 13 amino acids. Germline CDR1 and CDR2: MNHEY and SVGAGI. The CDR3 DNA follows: TGTGCCAGCAGTTACTCAGAGGGTTCCGAGCAGTACTTC. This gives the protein CASSYSEGSEQYF.

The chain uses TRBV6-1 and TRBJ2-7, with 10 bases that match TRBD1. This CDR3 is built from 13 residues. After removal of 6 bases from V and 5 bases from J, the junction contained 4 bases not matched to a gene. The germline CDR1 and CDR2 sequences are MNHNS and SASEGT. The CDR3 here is CASRSGTGDEQYF. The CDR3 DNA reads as TGTGCCAGCAGGTCCGGGACAGGGGACGAGCAGTACTTC.

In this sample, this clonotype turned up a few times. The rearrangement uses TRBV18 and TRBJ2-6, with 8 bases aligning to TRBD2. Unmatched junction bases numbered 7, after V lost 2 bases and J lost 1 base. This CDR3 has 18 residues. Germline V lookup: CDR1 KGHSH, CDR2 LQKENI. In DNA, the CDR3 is TGTGCCAGCTCACCATTCCGCCCGGGAGGGTCTGGGGCCAACGTCCTGACTTTC. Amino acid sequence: CASSPFRPGGSGANVLTF.

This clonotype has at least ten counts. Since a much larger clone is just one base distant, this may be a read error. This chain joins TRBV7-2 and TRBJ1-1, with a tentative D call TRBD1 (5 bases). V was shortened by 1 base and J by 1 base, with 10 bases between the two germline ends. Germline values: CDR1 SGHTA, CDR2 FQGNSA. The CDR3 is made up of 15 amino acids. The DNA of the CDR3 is TGTGCCAGCAGCTTAGGGATCGGACAGAACACTGAAGCTTTCTTT. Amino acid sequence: CASSLGIGQNTEAFF.

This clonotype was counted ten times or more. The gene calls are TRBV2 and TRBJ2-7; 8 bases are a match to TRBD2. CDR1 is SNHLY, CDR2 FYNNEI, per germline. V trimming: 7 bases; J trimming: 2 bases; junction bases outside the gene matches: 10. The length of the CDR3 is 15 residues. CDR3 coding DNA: TGTGCCAGCACAATAGGGACTAGAAGAGCCTACGAGCAGTACTTC. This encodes CASTIGTRRAYEQYF.

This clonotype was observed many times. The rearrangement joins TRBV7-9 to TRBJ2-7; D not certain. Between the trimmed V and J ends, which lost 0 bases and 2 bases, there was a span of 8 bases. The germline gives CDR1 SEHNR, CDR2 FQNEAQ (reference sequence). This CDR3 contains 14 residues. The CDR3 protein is CASSLAMAPYEQYF. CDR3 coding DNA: TGTGCCAGCAGCTTAGCGATGGCCCCCTACGAGCAGTACTTC.

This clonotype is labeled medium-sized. This CDR3 is CASSLQETQYF. The CDR3 nucleotides read TGTGCCAGCAGCTTACAAGAGACCCAGTACTTC. This chain joins TRBV11-2 and TRBJ2-5; D ambiguous. Trimming shortened V by 2 bases and J by 2 bases, and 0 bases separated the two germline ends. The CDR3 extends over 11 amino acids. The germline V gene has CDR1 SGHAT and CDR2 FQNNGV.

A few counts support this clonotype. The CDR3 sequence is CASSLTGVRNGYTF. In DNA, the CDR3 is TGTGCCAGCAGTTTGACAGGGGTTCGTAATGGCTACACCTTC. The chain is built from TRBV12-3 or TRBV12-4 and TRBJ1-2, with TRBD1 matching over 8 bases. This CDR3 has 14 amino acids. Trimming cost V 3 bases and J 6 bases; bases outside gene matches: 6.

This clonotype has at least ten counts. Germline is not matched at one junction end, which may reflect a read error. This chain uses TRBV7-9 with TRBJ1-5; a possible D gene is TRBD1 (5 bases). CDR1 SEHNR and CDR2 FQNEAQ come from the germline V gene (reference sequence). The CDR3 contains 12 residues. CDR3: CAGSLQDQPQHF. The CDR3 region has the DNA TGTGCCGGCAGCTTACAGGATCAGCCCCAGCATTTT.